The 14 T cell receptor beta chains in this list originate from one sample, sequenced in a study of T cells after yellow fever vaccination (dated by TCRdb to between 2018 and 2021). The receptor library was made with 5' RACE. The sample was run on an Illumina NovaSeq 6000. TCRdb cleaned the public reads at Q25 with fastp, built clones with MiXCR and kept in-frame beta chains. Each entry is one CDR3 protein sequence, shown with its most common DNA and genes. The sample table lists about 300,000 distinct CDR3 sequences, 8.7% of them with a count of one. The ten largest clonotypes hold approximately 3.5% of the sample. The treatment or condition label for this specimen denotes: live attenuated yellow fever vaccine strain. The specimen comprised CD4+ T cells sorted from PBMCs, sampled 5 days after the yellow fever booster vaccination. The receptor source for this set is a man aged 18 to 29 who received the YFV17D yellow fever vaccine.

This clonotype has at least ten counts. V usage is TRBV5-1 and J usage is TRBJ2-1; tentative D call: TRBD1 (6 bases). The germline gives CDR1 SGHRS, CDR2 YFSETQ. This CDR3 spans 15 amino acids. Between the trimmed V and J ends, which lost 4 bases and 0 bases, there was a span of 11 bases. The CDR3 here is CASSVKQGSYNEQFF. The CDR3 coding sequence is TGCGCCAGCAGCGTAAAACAGGGCTCCTACAATGAGCAGTTCTTC.

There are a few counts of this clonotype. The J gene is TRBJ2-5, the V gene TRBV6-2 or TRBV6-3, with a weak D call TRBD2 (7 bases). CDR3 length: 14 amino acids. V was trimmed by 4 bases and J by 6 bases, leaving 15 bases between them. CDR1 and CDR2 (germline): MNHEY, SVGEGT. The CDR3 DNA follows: TGTGCCAGCAGTTTCGGGGGGCCCCCCCAGACCCAGTACTTC. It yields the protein CASSFGGPPQTQYF.

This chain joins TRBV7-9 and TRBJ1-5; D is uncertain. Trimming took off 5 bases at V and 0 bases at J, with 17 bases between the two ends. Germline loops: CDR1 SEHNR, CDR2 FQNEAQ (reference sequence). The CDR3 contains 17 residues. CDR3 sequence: CASSQGMGAFSNQPQHF. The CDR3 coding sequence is TGTGCCAGCAGCCAAGGGATGGGCGCCTTTAGCAATCAGCCCCAGCATTTT. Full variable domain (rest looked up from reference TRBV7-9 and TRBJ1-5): DTGVSQNPRHKITKRGQNVTFRCDPISEHNRLYWYRQTLGQGPEFLTYFQNEAQLEKSRLLSDRFSAERPKGSFSTLEIQRTEQGDSAMYLCASSQGMGAFSNQPQHFGDGTRLSIL.

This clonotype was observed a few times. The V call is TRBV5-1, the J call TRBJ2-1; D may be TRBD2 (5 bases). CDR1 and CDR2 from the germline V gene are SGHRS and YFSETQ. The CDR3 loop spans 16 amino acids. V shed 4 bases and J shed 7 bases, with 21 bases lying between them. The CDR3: CASSRLLTGSQNEQFF. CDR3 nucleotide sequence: TGCGCCAGCAGCAGACTACTGACCGGGTCCCAAAATGAGCAGTTCTTC.

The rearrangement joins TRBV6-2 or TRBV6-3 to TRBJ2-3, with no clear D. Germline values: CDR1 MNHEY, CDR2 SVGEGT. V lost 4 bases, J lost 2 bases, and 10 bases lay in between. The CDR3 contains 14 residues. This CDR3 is CASSSTLPTDTQYF. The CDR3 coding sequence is TGTGCCAGCAGTTCCACACTACCCACAGATACGCAGTATTTT.

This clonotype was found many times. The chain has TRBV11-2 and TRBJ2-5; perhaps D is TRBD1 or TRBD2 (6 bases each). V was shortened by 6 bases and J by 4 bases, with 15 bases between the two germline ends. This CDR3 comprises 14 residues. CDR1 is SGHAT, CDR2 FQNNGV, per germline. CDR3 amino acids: CASRLGGPGETQYF. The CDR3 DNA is TGTGCCAGCAGACTAGGGGGGCCTGGAGAGACCCAGTACTTC.

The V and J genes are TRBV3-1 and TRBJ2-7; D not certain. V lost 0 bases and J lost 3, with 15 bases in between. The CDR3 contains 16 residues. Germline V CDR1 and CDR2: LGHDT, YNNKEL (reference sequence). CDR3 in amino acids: CASSQEGSRKNYEQYV. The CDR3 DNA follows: TGTGCCAGCAGCCAAGAAGGTAGTAGAAAGAACTACGAGCAGTACGTC.

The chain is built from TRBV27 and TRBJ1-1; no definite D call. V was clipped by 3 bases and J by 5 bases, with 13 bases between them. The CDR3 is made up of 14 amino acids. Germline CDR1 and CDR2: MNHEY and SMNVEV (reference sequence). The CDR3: CASSFGLGGTEAFF. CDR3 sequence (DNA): TGTGCCAGCAGTTTTGGGCTTGGTGGGACTGAAGCTTTCTTT.

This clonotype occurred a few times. CDR3: CASSSGPGNTIYF. CDR3 sequence (DNA): TGTGCCAGCAGCTCGGGACCTGGAAACACCATATATTTT. The rearrangement uses TRBV7-2 and TRBJ1-3; maybe TRBD1 (5 bases). Looked up from germline, CDR1 is SGHTA and CDR2 is FQGNSA. The length of the CDR3 is 13 residues. The germline V and J ends were trimmed by 4 bases and 2 bases, with 6 bases remaining between them.

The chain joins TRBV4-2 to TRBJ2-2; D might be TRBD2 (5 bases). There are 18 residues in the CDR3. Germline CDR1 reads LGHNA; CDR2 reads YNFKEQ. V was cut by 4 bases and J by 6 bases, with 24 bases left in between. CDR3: CASSPRAMGDMSAGELFF. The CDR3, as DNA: TGTGCCAGCAGCCCCCGGGCCATGGGAGACATGAGCGCCGGGGAGCTGTTTTTT.

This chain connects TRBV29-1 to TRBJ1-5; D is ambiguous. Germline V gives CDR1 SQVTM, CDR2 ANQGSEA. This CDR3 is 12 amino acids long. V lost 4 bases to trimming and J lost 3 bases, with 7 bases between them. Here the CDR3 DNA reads TGCAGCGTTGCCCCCGACAATCAGCCCCAGCATTTT. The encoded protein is CSVAPDNQPQHF.

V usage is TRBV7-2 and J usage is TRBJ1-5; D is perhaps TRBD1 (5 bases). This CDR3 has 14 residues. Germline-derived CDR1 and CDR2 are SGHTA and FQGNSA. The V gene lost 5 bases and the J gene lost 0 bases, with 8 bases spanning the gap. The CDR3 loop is CASSQRGSNQPQHF. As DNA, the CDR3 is TGTGCCAGCAGCCAGAGGGGTAGCAATCAGCCCCAGCATTTT.

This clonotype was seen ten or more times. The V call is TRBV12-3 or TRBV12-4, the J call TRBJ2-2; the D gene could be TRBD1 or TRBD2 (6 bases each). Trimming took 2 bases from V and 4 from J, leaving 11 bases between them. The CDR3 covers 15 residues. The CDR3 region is CASSLRGGSTGELFF. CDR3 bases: TGTGCCAGCAGTTTAAGAGGGGGGAGCACCGGGGAGCTGTTTTTT.

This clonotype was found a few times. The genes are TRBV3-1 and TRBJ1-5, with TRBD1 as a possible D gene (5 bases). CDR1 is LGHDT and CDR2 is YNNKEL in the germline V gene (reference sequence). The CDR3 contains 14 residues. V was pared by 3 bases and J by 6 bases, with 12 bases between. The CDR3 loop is CASSHVQGGQPQHF. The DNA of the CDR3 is TGTGCCAGCAGCCATGTTCAGGGCGGTCAGCCCCAGCATTTT.